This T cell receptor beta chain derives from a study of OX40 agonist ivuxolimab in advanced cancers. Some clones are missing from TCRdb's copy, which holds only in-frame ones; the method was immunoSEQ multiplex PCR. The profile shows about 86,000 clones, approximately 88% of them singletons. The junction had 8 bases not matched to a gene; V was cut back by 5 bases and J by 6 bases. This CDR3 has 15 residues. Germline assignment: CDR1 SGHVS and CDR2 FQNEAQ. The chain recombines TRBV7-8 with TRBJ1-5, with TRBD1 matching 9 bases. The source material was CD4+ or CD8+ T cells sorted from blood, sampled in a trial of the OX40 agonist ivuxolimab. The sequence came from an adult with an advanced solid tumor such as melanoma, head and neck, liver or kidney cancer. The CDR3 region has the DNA TGTGCCAGCAGCCCCGGACAGGGGACTGCTCAGCCCCAGCATTTT. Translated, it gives CASSPGQGTAQPQHF. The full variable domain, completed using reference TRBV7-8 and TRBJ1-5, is GAGVSQSPRYKVAKRGQDVALRCDPISGHVSLFWYQQALGQGPEFLTYFQNEAQLDKSGLPSDRFFAERPEGSVSTLKIQRTQQEDSAVYLCASSPGQGTAQPQHFGDGTRLSIL.